This section outlines one T cell receptor (beta chain) sequence together with its context. As yet, its antigen is unknown. This sample was included in a study of chemoradiotherapy in HPV16-positive cancers. Turning to the study itself: A couple of HPV16-positive patients' cells yielded candidate HPV-specific clones and common motifs. Study-wide results and caveats: Candidate HPV-specific clones and E7-related TCR motifs grew in tumor during treatment.

Germline V CDR1 and CDR2: SGHNT, YYREEE (reference sequence). CDR3 length: 14 residues. Trimming shortened V by 3 bases and J by 4 bases, and 11 bases separated the two germline ends. TCRdb keeps only in-frame clones here, not all; method: immunoSEQ multiplex PCR. The sample has approximately 14,000 clones, about 91% seen once. V usage is TRBV5-4 and J usage is TRBJ1-3, with D possibly TRBD1 on 5 matching bases. Sequences were derived from blood, sampled from a patient who underwent chemoradiotherapy. The origin of this receptor is a human donor with HPV-associated anogenital cancer. This CDR3 reads CASSWGGSGNTIYF. As DNA, the CDR3 is TGTGCCAGCAGCTGGGGGGGGTCCGGAAACACCATATATTTT.